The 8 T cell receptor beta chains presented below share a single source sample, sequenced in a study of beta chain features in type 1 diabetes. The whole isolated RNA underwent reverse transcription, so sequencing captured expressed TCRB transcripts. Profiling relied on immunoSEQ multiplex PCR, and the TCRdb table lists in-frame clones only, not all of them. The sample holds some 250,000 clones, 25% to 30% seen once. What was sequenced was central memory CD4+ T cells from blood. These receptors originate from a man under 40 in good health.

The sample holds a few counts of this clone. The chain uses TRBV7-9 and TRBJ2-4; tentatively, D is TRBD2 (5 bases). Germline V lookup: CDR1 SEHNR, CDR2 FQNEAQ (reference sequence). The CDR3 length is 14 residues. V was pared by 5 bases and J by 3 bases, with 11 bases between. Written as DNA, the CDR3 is TGTGCCAGCAGCGTCGGTAGCGTCAAAAACATTCAGTACTTC. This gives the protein CASSVGSVKNIQYF.

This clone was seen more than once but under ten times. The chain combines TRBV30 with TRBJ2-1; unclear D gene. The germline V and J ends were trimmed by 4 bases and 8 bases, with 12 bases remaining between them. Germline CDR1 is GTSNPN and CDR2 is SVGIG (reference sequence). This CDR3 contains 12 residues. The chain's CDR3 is CAWITDGDEQFF. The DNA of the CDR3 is TGTGCCTGGATCACCGATGGGGATGAGCAGTTCTTC. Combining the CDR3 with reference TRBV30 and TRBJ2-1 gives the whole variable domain SQTIHQWPATLVQPVGSPLSLECTVEGTSNPNLYWYRQAAGRGLQLLFYSVGIGQISSEVPQNLSASRPQDRQFILSSKKLLLSDSGFYLCAWITDGDEQFFGPGTRLTVL.

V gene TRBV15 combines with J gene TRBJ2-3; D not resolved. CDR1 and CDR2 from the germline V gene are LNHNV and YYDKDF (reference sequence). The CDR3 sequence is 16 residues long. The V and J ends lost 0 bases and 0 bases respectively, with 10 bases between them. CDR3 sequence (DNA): TGTGCCACCAGCAGAGATCGACGGCTGAGCACAGATACGCAGTATTTT. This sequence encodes CATSRDRRLSTDTQYF.

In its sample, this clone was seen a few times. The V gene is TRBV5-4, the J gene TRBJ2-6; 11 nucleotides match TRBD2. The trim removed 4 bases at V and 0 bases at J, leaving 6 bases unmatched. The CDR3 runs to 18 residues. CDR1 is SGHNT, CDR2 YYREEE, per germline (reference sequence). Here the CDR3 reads CASSPRLAGPSGANVLTF. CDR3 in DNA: TGTGCCAGCAGCCCTAGACTAGCGGGGCCCTCTGGGGCCAACGTCCTGACTTTC.

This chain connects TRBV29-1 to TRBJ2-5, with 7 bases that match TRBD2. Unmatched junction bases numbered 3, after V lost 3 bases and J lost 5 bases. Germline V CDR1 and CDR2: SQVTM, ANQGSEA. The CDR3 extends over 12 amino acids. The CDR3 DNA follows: TGCAGCGTTGAGCTGGGAGGGGAGACCCAGTACTTC. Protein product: CSVELGGETQYF. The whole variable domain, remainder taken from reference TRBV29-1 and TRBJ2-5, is SAVISQKPSRDICQRGTSLTIQCQVDSQVTMMFWYRQQPGQSLTLIATANQGSEATYESGFVIDKFPISRPNLTFSTLTVSNMSPEDSSIYLCSVELGGETQYFGPGTRLLVL.

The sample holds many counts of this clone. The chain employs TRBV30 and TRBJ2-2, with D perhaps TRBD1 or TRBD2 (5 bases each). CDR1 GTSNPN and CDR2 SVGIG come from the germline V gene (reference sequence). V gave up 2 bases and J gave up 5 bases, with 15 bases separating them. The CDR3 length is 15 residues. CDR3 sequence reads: CAWSLRDGPTGELFF. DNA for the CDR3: TGTGCCTGGAGTCTCCGGGACGGTCCTACCGGGGAGCTGTTTTTT.

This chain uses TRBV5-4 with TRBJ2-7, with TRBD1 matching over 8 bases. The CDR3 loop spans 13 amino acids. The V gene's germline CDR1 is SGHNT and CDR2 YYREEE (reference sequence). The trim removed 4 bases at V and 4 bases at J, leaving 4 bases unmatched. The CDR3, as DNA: TGTGCCAGCAGCGACAGGGGTACGTACGAGCAGTACTTC. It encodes CASSDRGTYEQYF.

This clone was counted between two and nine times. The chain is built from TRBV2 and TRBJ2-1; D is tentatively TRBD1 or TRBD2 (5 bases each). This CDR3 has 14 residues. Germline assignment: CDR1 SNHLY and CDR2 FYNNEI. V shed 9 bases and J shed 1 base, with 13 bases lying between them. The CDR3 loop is CARRGDGSYNEQFF. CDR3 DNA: TGTGCCAGGAGAGGGGACGGTTCCTACAATGAGCAGTTCTTC.